The next 25 T cell receptor beta chains were all read from a single sample in a study of T cell clonality in common variable immunodeficiency. Sequencing used immunoSEQ multiplex PCR; TCRdb keeps in-frame clones, though not all of them. Captured here are around 50,000 clones, none seen once; the top ten comprise about 5.7%. Sequencing input: peripheral blood mononuclear cells. The receptors were gathered from a person aged 18-70 years in good health.

Notes on this clone: The missing CDR3 end, 3 residues past where the read stops, is filled in from the germline J gene. This chain joins TRBV19 and TRBJ1-1; tentatively, D is TRBD1 (6 bases). Per the germline V gene, CDR1 is LNHDA and CDR2 is SQIVND (reference sequence). Trimming pared 9 bases from V and 1 base from J, leaving 15 bases between. This CDR3 comprises 14 residues. The CDR3 bases that were read are TGTGCCAGCACAGGGAGGTCGGGGAACACTGAA. The encoded protein is CASTGRSGNTE. The whole CDR3 protein reads CASTGRSGNTEAFF.

This clone has a handful of counts. The DNA read from the CDR3 is TGTGCCAGTAGTCCAAGTAGCGGGAGTAGTTACGAG. Translated, it gives CASSPSSGSSYE. The complete CDR3 sequence is CASSPSSGSSYEQYF. The chain carries TRBV19 and TRBJ2-7, with 9 bases that match TRBD2. The DNA ends 3 residues before the CDR3 does, and the rest of the CDR3 is filled in from the germline J gene. The V and J ends lost 5 bases and 4 bases, in that order; junction bases with no gene match: 9. In germline, CDR1 is LNHDA, CDR2 SQIVND (reference sequence). The CDR3 length is 15 residues.

This clone was detected many times. The sequenced fragment ends 3 residues before the CDR3 boundary, so the rest is inferred from the germline J gene. The gene calls are TRBV7-9 and TRBJ2-7; 11 bases line up with TRBD2. Per the germline V gene, CDR1 is SEHNR and CDR2 is FQNEAQ (reference sequence). V lost 6 bases, J lost 0 bases, and 4 bases stayed unmatched. The CDR3 length is 15 residues. CDR3 region: CASSLTSGTSYEQYF. CDR3 DNA, as far as it was read: TGTGCCAGCAGTTTGACTAGCGGGACCTCCTACGAG.

This clone appeared many times. The junction differs from germline at one of its ends, possibly a read error. The read comes to an end 3 residues before the CDR3 does, leaving the germline J gene to fill in the end. The chain links TRBV4-2 to TRBJ2-7, with 8 bases identical to TRBD1. Germline V gene lookup returns CDR1 LGHNA and CDR2 YNFKEQ. The CDR3 covers 15 residues. The sequenced part of the CDR3 DNA is TGCGCCAGCAGCCAGGGGGCTCTCTTGTCCTACGAG. It encodes CASSQGALLSYE. The complete CDR3 sequence is CASSQGALLSYEQYF.

This clone was seen many times. The sequenced part of the CDR3 DNA is TGCGCCAGCAGCCAGACTCAGGGATCTGGAAACACC. Translating it yields CASSQTQGSGNT. The CDR3 reads in full as CASSQTQGSGNTIYF. The chain joins TRBV4-1 to TRBJ1-3; tentative D call: TRBD1 (5 bases). The read comes to an end 3 residues before the CDR3 does, leaving the germline J gene to fill in the end. V gave up 3 bases and J gave up 1 base, with 10 bases separating them. The germline V gene has CDR1 MGHRA and CDR2 YSYEKL. The CDR3 consists of 15 residues.

This clone was counted ten times or more. The CDR3 goes on 3 residues after the read ends, and that part is filled in from the germline J gene. The rearrangement links TRBV6-2 or TRBV6-3 to TRBJ2-2; 8 nucleotides align to TRBD2. J was trimmed by 5 bases and V by 6 bases; bases with no gene match: 8. Germline V lookup: CDR1 MNHEY, CDR2 SVGEGT. The CDR3 totals 15 residues. The CDR3 here is CASSPGLAGTGELFF. CDR3 DNA, as far as it was read: TGTGCCAGCAGCCCCGGACTAGCCGGTACCGGGGAG.

At least ten counts were recorded for this clone. The CDR3 end is not reached by the read, which stops 3 residues before it; the germline J gene fills it in. The chain links TRBV4-1 to TRBJ1-4; a possible D gene is TRBD1 (5 bases). This CDR3 has 15 residues. Germline V gene lookup returns CDR1 MGHRA and CDR2 YSYEKL. Trimming shortened V by 4 bases and J by 7 bases, and 16 bases separated the two germline ends. CDR3 DNA (partial): TGCGCCAGCAGCCGCCGGGCGGGGGAGGGTGAAAAA. It specifies CASSRRAGEGEK. The full CDR3 is CASSRRAGEGEKLFF.

There are many counts of this clone. From the germline J gene comes the end of the CDR3, since the read stops 3 residues before it. The genes are TRBV7-2 and TRBJ2-3; no firm D call. The ends were cut back, 4 bases at V and 2 bases at J, with 7 bases in the middle. The CDR3 sequence is 13 residues long. Germline V gene data show CDR1 as SGHTA and CDR2 as FQGNSA. The CDR3 bases that were read are TGTGCCAGCAGCTCCAGTATCACAGATACG. Its protein product is CASSSSITDT. The CDR3 in full is CASSSSITDTQYF.

This clone came up many times. The read gets to within 3 residues of the CDR3 end, and the germline J gene fills in the rest. This chain connects TRBV12-5 to TRBJ2-3; weak D call: TRBD1 (6 bases). Trimming cost V 6 bases and J 6 bases, with 13 bases left between them. Germline CDR1 is LGHNT and CDR2 is FRNRAP. This CDR3 region has 13 residues. The CDR3 reads CASGIDQGDTQYF. The CDR3 bases that were read are TGTGCTAGTGGGATAGACCAGGGGGATACG.

This clone was seen only a few times. At one end, the junction sequence differs from germline, possibly due to a read error. Coverage ceases 3 residues before the CDR3 finishes, and the germline J gene fills in the end. The sample holds other DNA sequences that translate to the same CDR3. This rearrangement joins TRBV19 to TRBJ2-2; 9 nucleotides align to TRBD1. Germline assignment: CDR1 LNHDA and CDR2 SQIVND (reference sequence). This CDR3 is 14 amino acids long. The CDR3 sequence is CASNGQGYTGELFF. The CDR3 DNA, read in part, is TGTGCTAGTAACGGACAGGGGTACACCGGGGAG.

This clone was seen many times. Coverage ceases 3 residues before the CDR3 finishes, and the germline J gene fills in the end. The chain couples TRBV4-1 to TRBJ2-7; 8 bases match TRBD1. Germline V gene sequence: CDR1 MGHRA, CDR2 YSYEKL. Germline trimming cut 1 base from V and 6 bases from J; bases unmatched to any gene: 5. The CDR3 loop spans 14 amino acids. This CDR3 reads CASSQGQGPSEQYF. The sequenced part of the CDR3 DNA is TGCGCCAGCAGCCAAGGACAGGGGCCCTCCGAG.

This clone was seen ten or more times. The read ends 3 residues before the CDR3 terminus; that terminus is restored from the germline J gene. V and J are TRBV7-2 and TRBJ2-7; D unresolved. The V end was cut by 5 bases, the J end by 3 bases, with 5 bases between. Germline V CDR1 and CDR2: SGHTA, FQGNSA. The CDR3 is made up of 11 amino acids. The CDR3 bases that were read are TGTGCCAGCAGCCAGTACTACGAG. Translating gives CASSQYYE. The CDR3, in full, reads CASSQYYEQYF.

The sample holds a few counts of this clone. The read gets to within 3 residues of the CDR3 end, and the germline J gene fills in the rest. The rearrangement links TRBV2 to TRBJ2-1, with 9 bases that match TRBD2. The V gene end was trimmed by 8 bases and the J gene end by 7 bases; junction bases not matched to a gene: 12. CDR1 is SNHLY and CDR2 is FYNNEI in the germline V gene. This CDR3 has 15 residues. The part of the CDR3 DNA that was read is TGTGCCAGCCCCCCGGGGACTAGCCGGAGGAATGAG. Protein sequence: CASPPGTSRRNE. The entire CDR3 sequence reads CASPPGTSRRNEQFF.

This clone has ten or more counts. Coverage ceases 3 residues before the CDR3 finishes, and the germline J gene fills in the end. The chain recombines TRBV20-1 with TRBJ2-1; TRBD1 might be the D (9 bases). This CDR3 spans 21 amino acids. The germline V gene has CDR1 DFQATT and CDR2 SNEGSKA (reference sequence). V was cut by 2 bases and J by 1 base, with 30 bases left in between. The sequenced part of the CDR3 DNA is TGCAGTGCTAGACACCTTAGACAGGGGGTTGAAGCGGGAGTTTCCTACAATGAG. It specifies CSARHLRQGVEAGVSYNE. The whole CDR3 is CSARHLRQGVEAGVSYNEQFF.

This clone was seen at least ten times. The read is 3 residues too short to cover the CDR3 end, so that end is filled in from the germline J gene. The chain has TRBV5-1 and TRBJ2-2; 9 bases line up with TRBD1. The V gene's germline CDR1 is SGHRS and CDR2 YFSETQ. J was trimmed by 8 bases and V by 4 bases; bases with no gene match: 18. The CDR3 contains 18 residues. The CDR3: CASSQAPPGQGFSGELFF. Partial CDR3 DNA: TGCGCCAGCAGCCAGGCCCCGCCGGGACAGGGCTTTTCTGGGGAG.

In its sample, this clone was seen many times. The read comes to an end 3 residues before the CDR3 does, leaving the germline J gene to fill in the end. V gene TRBV19 combines with J gene TRBJ1-2; 12 nucleotides match TRBD1. The germline V gene encodes CDR1 LNHDA and CDR2 SQIVND (reference sequence). CDR3 size: 15 residues. Trimming took 4 bases from V and 5 from J; bases not matched to a gene: 5. The DNA read from the CDR3 is TGTGCCAGTAGTACCCGGGACAGGGGGCCGTATGGC. Protein product: CASSTRDRGPYG. The whole CDR3 region reads CASSTRDRGPYGYTF.

This clone was found a few times. The CDR3 goes on 3 residues after the read ends, and that part is filled in from the germline J gene. The chain links TRBV2 to TRBJ2-1; 9 nucleotides agree with TRBD1. Germline trimming cut 4 bases from V and 5 bases from J; bases unmatched to any gene: 6. CDR1 SNHLY and CDR2 FYNNEI come from the germline V gene. The CDR3 has 15 amino acids. The part of the CDR3 DNA that was read is TGTGCCAGCAGTGTGGAGGGACAGGGACACAATGAG. Residues: CASSVEGQGHNE. The CDR3 in its entirety is CASSVEGQGHNEQFF.

This clone has at least ten counts. The read halts 3 residues ahead of the CDR3 end, with the missing end drawn from the germline J gene. The chain uses TRBV11-2 and TRBJ2-1, with D possibly TRBD1 on 6 matching bases. The CDR3 has 12 residues. V was pared by 4 bases and J by 8 bases, with 9 bases between. Germline CDR1 and CDR2: SGHAT and FQNNGV. This CDR3 is CASSSQGYEQFF. The DNA read from the CDR3 is TGTGCCAGCAGCTCACAGGGCTATGAG.

This clone was seen many times. Sequence at one end of the junction differs from germline and may be a read error. Sequencing ends 3 residues short of the CDR3 end; the germline J gene provides the rest. The rearrangement joins TRBV20-1 to TRBJ2-2, with TRBD1 identical over 7 bases. Germline V CDR1 and CDR2: DFQATT, SNEGSKA (reference sequence). CDR3 length equals 12 residues. The sequenced part of the CDR3 DNA is TGCAGTGCTGAAAACCCCCAGGGGGTG. As protein: CSAENPQGV. In full, the CDR3 is CSAENPQGVLFF.

This clone occurred many times. Read coverage stops 3 residues before the CDR3 terminus; the germline J gene supplies the remainder. The chain has TRBV19 and TRBJ2-3; weak D call: TRBD2 (6 bases). Trimming removed 3 bases at V and 1 base at J, with 11 bases between. Per germline, CDR1 LNHDA and CDR2 SQIVND (reference sequence). This CDR3 has 15 amino acids. CDR3 amino acids: CASSMEGARTDTQYF. The sequenced CDR3 bases are TGTGCCAGTAGTATGGAGGGCGCACGCACAGATACG.

This clone was seen ten or more times. The read gets to within 3 residues of the CDR3 end, and the germline J gene fills in the rest. The V and J genes are TRBV7-3 and TRBJ2-7, with D possibly being TRBD2 (5 bases). Deletions cut 4 bases from V and 2 bases from J, with 15 bases between. The CDR3 is 15 amino acids. Germline CDR1 is SGHTA and CDR2 is FQGTGA. The DNA read from the CDR3 is TGTGCCAGCAGCTCCAAAGCGGACGCAGCCTACGAG. Its protein is CASSSKADAAYE. The complete CDR3 protein is CASSSKADAAYEQYF.

This clone has a count of ten or more. The CDR3 protein is CASSSSTYEQYF. CDR3 DNA, as far as it was read: TGTGCCAGCAGTTCCAGTACCTACGAG. V usage is TRBV28 and J usage is TRBJ2-7; no reliable D call. The CDR3 end lies 3 residues beyond the end of the read and is filled in from the germline J gene. The CDR3 totals 12 residues. Between the trimmed V and J ends, which lost 4 bases and 2 bases, there was a span of 6 bases. Germline V CDR1 and CDR2: MDHEN, SYDVKM.

This clone was counted ten times or more. The read ends 3 residues early relative to the CDR3; the germline J gene fills the gap. The chain employs TRBV20-1 and TRBJ2-5, with TRBD1 identical over 8 bases. CDR1 and CDR2 (germline): DFQATT, SNEGSKA (reference sequence). The J segment lost 4 bases and the V segment lost 6 bases, leaving 19 bases of the junction unmatched. There are 17 residues in the CDR3. The chain's CDR3 is CSAEPGQVPVHLETQYF. The part of the CDR3 DNA that was read is TGCAGTGCGGAACCGGGACAGGTCCCCGTGCATTTAGAGACC.

This clone was seen at least ten times. The sequenced CDR3 bases are TGTGCCTGGAGTGTAGGAGCGGGCGGGTACAATGAG. Translating gives CAWSVGAGGYNE. Given in full, the CDR3 is CAWSVGAGGYNEQFF. This chain connects TRBV30 to TRBJ2-1; D possibly corresponds to TRBD2 (6 bases). The read finishes 3 residues shy of the CDR3 end, and the germline J gene is used to complete it. The V end was cut by 0 bases, the J end by 4 bases, with 13 bases between. Germline CDR1 and CDR2: GTSNPN and SVGIG (reference sequence). CDR3 size: 15 residues.

To note about this clone: This may come from a read error, since a much larger clone is one base off. The CDR3 protein is CVSSLAPTGPYEQYF. The part of the CDR3 DNA that was read is TGTGTCAGCAGCTTGGCCCCGACAGGGCCCTACGAG. V and J are TRBV5-5 and TRBJ2-7; 7 bases align to TRBD1. The read terminates 3 residues before the CDR3 end, so the remaining end is supplied by the germline J gene. The CDR3 is 15 residues long. The germline V gene has CDR1 SGHKS and CDR2 YYEKEE (reference sequence).